The clone carrying this T cell receptor beta chain was counted ten times or more. Its specificity is not known. These data are taken from a study of T cell repertoires in cytomegalovirus infection. Study-level background: Public signatures in TCR beta pointed to CMV infection and matching HLA type.

Notes on the study in general: CMV-specific TCR beta clonotypes restricted by HLA-C dominated the ex vivo response. Carriers of CMV and the relevant HLA type were discriminated by public TCR beta frequency.

J was trimmed by 5 bases and V by 4 bases; bases with no gene match: 10. CDR3 length equals 16 residues. Germline CDR1 reads LGHDT; CDR2 reads YNNKEL (reference sequence). Using its own MiXCR run on the reads, TCRdb lists one record per CDR3 protein. This table has approximately 500,000 distinct CDR3 sequences, 15% to 20% appearing once. J is TRBJ2-5 and V is TRBV3-1; 10 bases map to TRBD1. The receptor's source is a human donor in good health (CMV status not recorded). Some clones in this sample may be carry-over from other donors' samples. Sequencing was done on a sample of CD8+ T cells from PBMCs. The CDR3 bases are TGTGCCAGCAGCCGCGGACAGGGGGAGGTGGTGGAGACCCAGTACTTC. Protein sequence: CASSRGQGEVVETQYF.